Shown below are 15 T cell receptor beta chains from a single sample sequenced in a study of blood T cell repertoires in COVID-19. The repertoire was sequenced with immunoSEQ multiplex PCR; TCRdb's copy has only in-frame clones and lacks some. The sample contains about 50,000 clones, approximately 80% of which appear only once. Sample: peripheral blood. The receptor source for this set is a man aged 65 to 79 with active or convalescent COVID-19.

The sample holds one count of this clone. The rearrangement links TRBV7-8 to TRBJ2-7, with 8 nucleotides matching TRBD2. Germline CDR1 and CDR2: SGHVS and FQNEAQ. J was trimmed by 6 bases and V by 5 bases; bases with no gene match: 9. CDR3 size: 14 residues. The CDR3 spells CASSNGLAQREQYF. The DNA for the CDR3 is TGTGCCAGCAGCAACGGACTAGCCCAGCGCGAGCAGTACTTC.

V usage is TRBV5-4 and J usage is TRBJ2-3; TRBD2 might be the D (6 bases). V was shortened by 4 bases and J by 6 bases, with 12 bases between the two germline ends. In germline, CDR1 is SGHNT, CDR2 YYREEE (reference sequence). The CDR3 runs 13 residues. The CDR3 reads CASSPLATDTQYF. The CDR3 bases are TGTGCCAGCAGCCCGCTAGCGACGGATACGCAGTATTTT. Full variable domain (remainder filled in from reference TRBV5-4 and TRBJ2-3): ETGVTQSPTHLIKTRGQQVTLRCSSQSGHNTVSWYQQALGQGPQFIFQYYREEENGRGNFPPRFSGLQFPNYSSELNVNALELDDSALYLCASSPLATDTQYFGPGTRLTVL.

There are a few counts of this clone. This chain uses TRBV4-2 with TRBJ1-2, with D maybe TRBD1 (6 bases). Trimming removed 0 bases at V and 3 bases at J, with 23 bases between. Germline-derived CDR1 and CDR2 are LGHNA and YNFKEQ. The CDR3 has 19 amino acids. CDR3 in DNA: TGTGCCAGCAGCCAAGACCCTAGTCGCGGGGGCGGAGGTGACTATGGCTACACCTTC. Its translation is CASSQDPSRGGGGDYGYTF.

The chain joins TRBV7-3 to TRBJ1-2, with D hard to call. Germline V gene data show CDR1 as SGHTA and CDR2 as FQGTGA. Trimming removed 1 base from V and 4 bases from J, with 13 bases in between. The length of the CDR3 is 15 residues. The CDR3: CASSLNAGEGYGYTF. In DNA, the CDR3 is TGTGCCAGCAGCTTAAACGCGGGCGAGGGCTATGGCTACACCTTC.

This chain links TRBV11-3 with TRBJ2-3; TRBD1 matches at 7 bases. The trim removed 2 bases at V and 4 bases at J, leaving 9 bases unmatched. The CDR3 is 16 residues long. Germline V gene lookup returns CDR1 SGHNT and CDR2 YENEEA. This chain's CDR3 is CASSLFKGARADTQYF. CDR3 DNA sequence: TGTGCCAGCAGCTTATTCAAGGGGGCGCGAGCAGATACGCAGTATTTT.

The chain has TRBV4-1 and TRBJ2-7; the match to TRBD1 covers 7 bases. After removal of 4 bases from V and 2 bases from J, the junction contained 8 bases not matched to a gene. The CDR3 spans 15 residues. Per germline, CDR1 MGHRA and CDR2 YSYEKL. The CDR3 DNA is TGCGCCAGCAGCCCAACTGACAGGGCCGCCTACGAGCAGTACTTC. It yields the protein CASSPTDRAAYEQYF.

This chain joins TRBV7-2 and TRBJ2-1; the match to TRBD2 covers 8 bases. Germline trimming cut 5 bases from V and 5 bases from J; bases unmatched to any gene: 11. The V gene's germline CDR1 is SGHTA and CDR2 FQGNSA. This CDR3 has 16 amino acids. CDR3 sequence (DNA): TGTGCCAGCAGCCAGAAGCTCGGAGCGGGGGACAATGAGCAGTTCTTC. Amino acids: CASSQKLGAGDNEQFF.

The chain couples TRBV7-2 to TRBJ1-1; the D is unclear. V was cut by 3 bases and J by 4 bases, with 12 bases left in between. The germline V gene has CDR1 SGHTA and CDR2 FQGNSA. The CDR3 loop spans 14 amino acids. The CDR3 coding sequence is TGTGCCAGCAGCTTGAAGCAGGTGGGCACTGAAGCTTTCTTT. This codes for CASSLKQVGTEAFF.

The chain is built from TRBV11-3 and TRBJ2-5; D unresolved. V was pared by 3 bases and J by 4 bases, with 9 bases between. This CDR3 has 13 amino acids. Germline V gives CDR1 SGHNT, CDR2 YENEEA. CDR3 DNA: TGTGCCAGCAGCTTCCCGGGTAGAGAGACCCAGTACTTC. It codes for CASSFPGRETQYF.

V and J are TRBV20-1 and TRBJ1-2; tentative D call: TRBD1 (6 bases). Looked up from germline, CDR1 is DFQATT and CDR2 is SNEGSKA (reference sequence). The CDR3 runs to 14 residues. Trimming pared 3 bases from V and 4 bases from J, leaving 15 bases between. The CDR3 sequence is CSASGGRPSYGYTF. The CDR3 nucleotides read TGCAGTGCTAGTGGGGGGCGCCCCAGCTATGGCTACACCTTC.

This chain uses TRBV30 with TRBJ1-3, with TRBD1 matching over 8 bases. Germline trimming cut 4 bases from V and 3 bases from J; bases unmatched to any gene: 11. CDR1 GTSNPN and CDR2 SVGIG come from the germline V gene (reference sequence). The CDR3 extends over 16 amino acids. The CDR3 sequence: CAWTPLGTGDGNTIYF. The CDR3, as DNA: TGTGCCTGGACCCCCCTCGGGACAGGCGATGGAAACACCATATATTTT. The full variable domain, in which reference TRBV30 and TRBJ1-3 provide the parts outside the CDR3, is SQTIHQWPATLVQPVGSPLSLECTVEGTSNPNLYWYRQAAGRGLQLLFYSVGIGQISSEVPQNLSASRPQDRQFILSSKKLLLSDSGFYLCAWTPLGTGDGNTIYFGEGSWLTVV.

The chain has TRBV11-2 and TRBJ2-2; 7 bases agree with TRBD2. From germline, CDR1 is SGHAT and CDR2 FQNNGV. This CDR3 region has 15 residues. J gave up 6 bases and V 5 bases, and 9 bases lay outside the gene matches. The CDR3 protein is CASSPWGGEAGELFF. DNA for the CDR3: TGTGCCAGCAGCCCCTGGGGGGGAGAAGCCGGGGAGCTGTTTTTT.

The J gene is TRBJ1-6, the V gene TRBV12-3 or TRBV12-4, with TRBD1 identical over 7 bases. This CDR3 has 13 amino acids. After removal of 6 bases from V and 9 bases from J, the junction contained 5 bases not matched to a gene. This CDR3 reads CASRSDRVSPLHF. The CDR3 DNA reads TGTGCCAGCAGAAGCGACAGGGTTTCACCCCTCCACTTT.

V and J are TRBV30 and TRBJ1-1, with 7 nucleotides matching TRBD1. The CDR3 contains 11 residues. V trimming: 1 base; J trimming: 8 bases; junction bases outside the gene matches: 1. In germline, CDR1 is GTSNPN, CDR2 SVGIG (reference sequence). The CDR3 nucleotides are TGTGCCTGGAGTGAGGACAGGGAAGCTTTCTTT. Translating gives CAWSEDREAFF.

The chain combines TRBV13 with TRBJ2-7; 9 positions match TRBD2. Trimming took 2 bases from V and 6 from J; bases not matched to a gene: 14. There are 17 residues in the CDR3. The germline gives CDR1 PRHDT, CDR2 FYEKMQ (reference sequence). The CDR3 DNA reads TGTGCCAGCAGCTTAATTGCTATCGCGGGAGGGCCTCCCGAGCAGTACTTC. Amino acids: CASSLIAIAGGPPEQYF.